This T cell receptor beta chain was identified during a study of blood T cell repertoires in COVID-19. Background on the study: Both acute and convalescent COVID-19 samples were obtained from the United States, Italy and Spain. T cells, B-cell-depleted T cells, or PBMCs provided the cDNA or gDNA that served as material.

As processed by the authors: It was from reference gene primer amplification that nucleated cell counts were estimated. TCRdb keeps only in-frame clones here, not all; method: immunoSEQ multiplex PCR. V and J calls and clone size are given by that table; D and trimming were obtained from the DNA. The data show around 140,000 clones, roughly 83% seen once. Trimming cost V 3 bases and J 2 bases; bases outside gene matches: 14. CDR1 is SEHNR and CDR2 is FQNEAQ in the germline V gene (reference sequence). This CDR3 spans 18 amino acids. The TCR was taken from a man aged 55 to 70 with acute or convalescent COVID-19. Sequenced: peripheral blood. The chain links TRBV7-9 to TRBJ2-3, with TRBD2 identical over 7 bases. The CDR3 here is CASSFGLAEKFSTDTQYF. CDR3 bases: TGTGCCAGCAGCTTCGGGCTAGCGGAAAAATTTTCCACAGATACGCAGTATTTT.